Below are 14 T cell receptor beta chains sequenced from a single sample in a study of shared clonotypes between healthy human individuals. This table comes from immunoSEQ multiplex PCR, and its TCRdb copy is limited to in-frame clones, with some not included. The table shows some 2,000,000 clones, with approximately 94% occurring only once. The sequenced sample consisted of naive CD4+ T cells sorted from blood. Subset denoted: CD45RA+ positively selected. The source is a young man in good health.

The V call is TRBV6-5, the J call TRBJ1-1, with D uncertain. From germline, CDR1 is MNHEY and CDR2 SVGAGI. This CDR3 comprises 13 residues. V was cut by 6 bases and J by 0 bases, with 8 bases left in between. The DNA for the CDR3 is TGTGCCAGCAGAGAGAATATGAACACTGAAGCTTTCTTT. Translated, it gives CASRENMNTEAFF.

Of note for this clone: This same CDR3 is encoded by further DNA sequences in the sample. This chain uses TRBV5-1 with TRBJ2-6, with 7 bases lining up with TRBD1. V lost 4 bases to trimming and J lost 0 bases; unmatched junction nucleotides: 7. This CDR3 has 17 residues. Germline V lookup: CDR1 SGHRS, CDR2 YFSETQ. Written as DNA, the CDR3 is TGCGCCAGCAGCCTCCTACAGGGGCCCTCTGGGGCCAACGTCCTGACTTTC. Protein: CASSLLQGPSGANVLTF.

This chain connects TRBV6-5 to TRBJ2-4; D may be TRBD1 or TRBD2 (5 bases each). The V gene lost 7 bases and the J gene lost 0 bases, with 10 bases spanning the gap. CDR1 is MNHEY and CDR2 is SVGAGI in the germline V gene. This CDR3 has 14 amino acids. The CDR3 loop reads CASMPGLAKNIQYF. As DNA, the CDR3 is TGTGCCAGCATGCCGGGGCTAGCCAAAAACATTCAGTACTTC.

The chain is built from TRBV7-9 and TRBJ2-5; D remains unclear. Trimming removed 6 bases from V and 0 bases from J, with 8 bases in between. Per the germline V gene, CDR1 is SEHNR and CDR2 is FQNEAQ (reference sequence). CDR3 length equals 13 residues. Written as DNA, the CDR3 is TGTGCCAGCAGTAGCAAGTACCAAGAGACCCAGTACTTC. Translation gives CASSSKYQETQYF. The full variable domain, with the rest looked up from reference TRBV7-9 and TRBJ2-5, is DTGVSQNPRHKITKRGQNVTFRCDPISEHNRLYWYRQTLGQGPEFLTYFQNEAQLEKSRLLSDRFSAERPKGSFSTLEIQRTEQGDSAMYLCASSSKYQETQYFGPGTRLLVL.

CDR3 nucleotides: TGTGCCAGCAGCCAAGAAGAACTCGTTGCAGATACGCAGTATTTT. It translates to CASSQEELVADTQYF. The chain uses TRBV14 and TRBJ2-3; unclear D gene. Germline V gene data show CDR1 as SGHDN and CDR2 as FVKESK. V was shortened by 0 bases and J by 4 bases, with 11 bases between the two germline ends. This CDR3 is 15 amino acids long.

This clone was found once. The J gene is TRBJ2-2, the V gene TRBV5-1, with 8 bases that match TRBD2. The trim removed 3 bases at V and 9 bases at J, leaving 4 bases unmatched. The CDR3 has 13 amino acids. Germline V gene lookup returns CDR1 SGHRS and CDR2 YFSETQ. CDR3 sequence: CASSSGLGRELFF. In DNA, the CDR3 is TGCGCCAGCAGCTCGGGACTAGGGAGGGAGCTGTTTTTT.

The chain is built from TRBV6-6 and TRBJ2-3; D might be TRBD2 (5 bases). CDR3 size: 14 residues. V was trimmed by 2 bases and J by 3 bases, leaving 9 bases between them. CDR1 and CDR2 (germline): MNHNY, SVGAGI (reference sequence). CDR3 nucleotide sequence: TGTGCCAGCAGTTACAGCCGGGATACAGATACGCAGTATTTT. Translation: CASSYSRDTDTQYF.

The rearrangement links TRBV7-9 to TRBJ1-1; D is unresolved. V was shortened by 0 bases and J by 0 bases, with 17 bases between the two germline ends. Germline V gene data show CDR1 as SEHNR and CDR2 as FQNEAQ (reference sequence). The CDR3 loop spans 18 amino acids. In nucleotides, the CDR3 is TGTGCCAGCAGCTTAGCCTTATTTCCCCCCTACATGAACACTGAAGCTTTCTTT. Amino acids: CASSLALFPPYMNTEAFF.

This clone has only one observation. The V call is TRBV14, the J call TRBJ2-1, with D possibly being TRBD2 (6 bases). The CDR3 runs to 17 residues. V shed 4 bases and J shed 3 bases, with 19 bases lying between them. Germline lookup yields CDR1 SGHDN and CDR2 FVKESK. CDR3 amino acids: CASSPGTGYWGYNEQFF. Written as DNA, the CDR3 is TGTGCCAGCAGCCCAGGGACTGGTTATTGGGGCTACAATGAGCAGTTCTTC.

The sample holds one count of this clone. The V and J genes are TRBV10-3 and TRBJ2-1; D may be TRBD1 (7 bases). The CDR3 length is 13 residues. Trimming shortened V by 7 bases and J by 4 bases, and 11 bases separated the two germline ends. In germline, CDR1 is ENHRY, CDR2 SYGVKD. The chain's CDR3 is CAITGGPYNEQFF. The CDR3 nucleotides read TGTGCCATCACAGGGGGGCCATACAATGAGCAGTTCTTC.

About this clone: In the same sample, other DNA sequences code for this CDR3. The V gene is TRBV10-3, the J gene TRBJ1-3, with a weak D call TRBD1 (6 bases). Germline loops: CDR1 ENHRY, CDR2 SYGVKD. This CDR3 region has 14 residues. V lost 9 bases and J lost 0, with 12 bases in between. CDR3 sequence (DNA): TGTGCCATTAGTCGGGACACCTCTGGAAACACCATATATTTT. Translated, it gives CAISRDTSGNTIYF.

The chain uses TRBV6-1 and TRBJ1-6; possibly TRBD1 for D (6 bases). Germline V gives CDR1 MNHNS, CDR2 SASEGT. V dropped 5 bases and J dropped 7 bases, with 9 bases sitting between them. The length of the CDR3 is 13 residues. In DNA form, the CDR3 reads TGTGCCAGCAGTCCCGGACAGAATTCACCCCTCCACTTT. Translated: CASSPGQNSPLHF.

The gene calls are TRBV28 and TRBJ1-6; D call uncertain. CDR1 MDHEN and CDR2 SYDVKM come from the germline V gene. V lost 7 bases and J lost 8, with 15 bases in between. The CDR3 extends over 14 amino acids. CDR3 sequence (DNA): TGTGCCAGCATCCGTCCGGGAGGCCATTCACCCCTCCACTTT. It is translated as CASIRPGGHSPLHF.

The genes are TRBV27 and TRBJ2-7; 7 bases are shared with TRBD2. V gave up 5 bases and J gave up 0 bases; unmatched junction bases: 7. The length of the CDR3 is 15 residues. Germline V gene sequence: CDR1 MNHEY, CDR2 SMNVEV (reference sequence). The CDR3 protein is CASSATSAFSYEQYF. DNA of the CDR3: TGTGCCAGCAGTGCCACTAGCGCCTTCTCCTACGAGCAGTACTTC.